These 8 T cell receptor beta chains share one sample of origin, sequenced in a study of blood T cell repertoires in COVID-19. Clones were sequenced by immunoSEQ multiplex PCR, and TCRdb holds only the in-frame ones, with some missing. Among more than 150,000 clones listed, 75% to 85% were seen once. The specimen sequenced was peripheral blood. Source of these receptors: a woman aged 45 to 65 with acute or convalescent COVID-19.

The chain has TRBV5-6 and TRBJ1-4, with D possibly matching TRBD1 (6 bases). The CDR3 consists of 15 residues. Germline CDR1 is SGHDT and CDR2 is YYEEEE. V was shortened by 2 bases and J by 3 bases, with 11 bases between the two germline ends. In DNA form, the CDR3 reads TGTGCCAGCAGCTTCACAGGGTTATCTAATGAAAAACTGTTTTTT. Amino acids: CASSFTGLSNEKLFF.

The V call is TRBV5-4, the J call TRBJ2-1, with TRBD2 matching over 7 bases. This CDR3 is 15 amino acids long. Trimming took 1 base from V and 4 from J; bases not matched to a gene: 5. The V gene's germline CDR1 is SGHNT and CDR2 YYREEE (reference sequence). CDR3: CASSLQSGAYNEQFF. CDR3 bases: TGTGCCAGCAGCTTGCAAAGCGGGGCATACAATGAGCAGTTCTTC.

V usage is TRBV18 and J usage is TRBJ1-5, with 7 bases fitting TRBD1. Trimming removed 3 bases from V and 5 bases from J; junction bases left unmatched: 4. This CDR3 region has 14 residues. Per germline, CDR1 KGHSH and CDR2 LQKENI. The CDR3 spells CASSPEGTDQPQHF. CDR3 in DNA: TGTGCCAGCTCACCTGAAGGGACAGATCAGCCCCAGCATTTT.

The chain links TRBV2 to TRBJ1-5; D remains ambiguous. V lost 4 bases, J lost 0 bases, and 13 bases lay in between. Germline CDR1 reads SNHLY; CDR2 reads FYNNEI. CDR3 length: 16 amino acids. The CDR3 sequence is CASSGSGGNSNQPQHF. The CDR3, as DNA: TGTGCCAGCAGTGGTTCAGGAGGAAATAGCAATCAGCCCCAGCATTTT.

This sequence joins TRBV7-2 and TRBJ2-3; 10 nucleotides align to TRBD2. The germline gives CDR1 SGHTA, CDR2 FQGNSA. V lost 11 bases to trimming and J lost 4 bases; unmatched junction nucleotides: 9. CDR3 size: 14 residues. The CDR3 sequence is CAASKAGGPDTQYF. DNA for the CDR3: TGTGCCGCTAGTAAAGCGGGGGGGCCAGATACGCAGTATTTT.

This chain links TRBV23-1 with TRBJ2-1, with 11 positions matching TRBD2. TRBV23-1 is recorded as an ORF, its role being uncertain. With 3 bases clipped from V and 5 bases from J, the junction kept 3 bases outside the gene matches. The CDR3 has 15 residues. CDR3 sequence: CASSHWGLADNEQFF. The CDR3 DNA is TGCGCCAGCAGTCACTGGGGACTAGCGGACAATGAGCAGTTCTTC.

This clone showed up just once. The chain's CDR3 is CASSVLGGTSGYTF. CDR3 DNA sequence: TGTGCCAGTAGTGTTCTAGGGGGTACGTCCGGCTACACCTTC. V gene TRBV19 combines with J gene TRBJ1-2; possible D gene TRBD1, 6 bases. Germline V CDR1 and CDR2: LNHDA, SQIVND (reference sequence). This CDR3 spans 14 amino acids. V was clipped by 5 bases and J by 8 bases, with 18 bases between them.

The genes are TRBV6-8 and TRBJ1-1, with D maybe TRBD1 (5 bases). The V gene's germline CDR1 is MNHGY and CDR2 SAAAGT. V was shortened by 0 bases and J by 0 bases, with 8 bases between the two germline ends. The CDR3 extends over 15 amino acids. The CDR3 DNA sequence: TGTGCCAGCAGTTACTCAAGGGGCCTGAACACTGAAGCTTTCTTT. Its translation is CASSYSRGLNTEAFF.